One sample yielded the 17 T cell receptor beta chains listed below, sequenced in a study of shared clonotypes between healthy human individuals. Assay: immunoSEQ multiplex PCR; the TCRdb copy retains only in-frame clones and omits some. The sample lists approximately 320,000 clones, approximately 74% occurring once. Material: memory CD4+ T cells sorted from blood. This sample's subset: CD45RA-negative fraction. All receptors come from a man younger than 40 in good health.

The chain joins TRBV6-6 to TRBJ2-7, with D possibly being TRBD2 (6 bases). Germline CDR1 reads MNHNY; CDR2 reads SVGAGI (reference sequence). The CDR3 is made up of 15 amino acids. The V end was cut by 2 bases, the J end by 3 bases, with 14 bases between. CDR3 nucleotides: TGTGCCAGCAGTTACCTCGGACTAATGGACTACGAGCAGTACTTC. Translating gives CASSYLGLMDYEQYF.

The rearrangement uses TRBV7-6 and TRBJ2-7, with 7 bases matching TRBD1. The CDR3 runs 18 residues. Germline lookup yields CDR1 SGHVS and CDR2 FNYEAQ. Trimming removed 1 base from V and 0 bases from J; junction bases left unmatched: 12. The CDR3 spells CASSLGGGGTGYSYEQYF. The CDR3 DNA sequence: TGTGCCAGCAGCTTAGGAGGGGGCGGCACAGGTTACTCCTACGAGCAGTACTTC.

The chain links TRBV12-2 to TRBJ2-1; the table's D gene call, TRBD2, was not cross checked with the DNA. TRBV12-2 is given as a pseudogene. This CDR3 has 17 residues. CDR3 nucleotide sequence: TGTGCAAGTCGCTTAGGGACTAGCGGGAGGGCCAAGAATGAGCAGTTCTTC. This translates into CASRLGTSGRAKNEQFF.

The CDR3, as DNA: TGTGCCAGCAGTTTCCGCCTCTATGGCTACACCTTC. It specifies CASSFRLYGYTF. V and J are TRBV28 and TRBJ1-2; no firm D call. This CDR3 comprises 12 residues. CDR1 is MDHEN, CDR2 SYDVKM, per germline. V shed 3 bases and J shed 4 bases, with 6 bases lying between them.

As to this clone: The sample holds other DNA sequences that translate to the same CDR3. This chain connects TRBV4-3 to TRBJ1-5, with D uncertain. Trimming took 0 bases from V and 4 from J, leaving 4 bases between them. This CDR3 comprises 13 residues. Looked up from germline, CDR1 is LGHNA and CDR2 is YSLEER. The CDR3 sequence: CASSQDRNQPQHF. CDR3 sequence (DNA): TGCGCCAGCAGCCAAGACAGGAATCAGCCCCAGCATTTT.

The chain recombines TRBV5-4 with TRBJ2-3; 10 bases are shared with TRBD2. Looked up from germline, CDR1 is SGHNT and CDR2 is YYREEE (reference sequence). The ends lost 5 bases at V and 2 bases at J; junction bases unmatched: 17. This CDR3 is built from 19 residues. CDR3 in DNA: TGTGCCAGCAGTGTACCGGGACTAGCGTCACCGAGGAACACAGATACGCAGTATTTT. It specifies CASSVPGLASPRNTDTQYF.

The chain links TRBV9 to TRBJ1-3; possibly TRBD1 for D (5 bases). The CDR3 contains 19 residues. Between the trimmed V and J ends, which lost 0 bases and 0 bases, there was a span of 19 bases. Germline CDR1 is SGDLS and CDR2 is YYNGEE. The CDR3 nucleotides are TGTGCCAGCAGCGTAGATCCTACGGCCGGGGGAAGCTCTGGAAACACCATATATTTT. Residues: CASSVDPTAGGSSGNTIYF.

The rearrangement uses TRBV5-1 and TRBJ2-2, with D uncertain. The CDR3 runs 14 residues. V lost 4 bases, J lost 0 bases, and 7 bases lay in between. Germline V gives CDR1 SGHRS, CDR2 YFSETQ. The CDR3 here is CASSGLANTGELFF. DNA for the CDR3: TGCGCCAGCAGCGGGCTCGCGAACACCGGGGAGCTGTTTTTT.

As for this clone: A single base separates this from a much larger clone, so it may be a read error. The same CDR3 arises from other DNA sequences in this sample as well. J is TRBJ2-5 and V is TRBV13; TRBD1 might be the D (5 bases). Trimming removed 5 bases from V and 5 bases from J, with 6 bases in between. CDR1 is PRHDT, CDR2 FYEKMQ, per germline (reference sequence). The CDR3 runs to 11 residues. The CDR3 sequence: CASSPGETQYF. CDR3 coding DNA: TGTGCCAGCAGCCCAGGGGAGACCCAGTACTTC.

This clone was detected only once. The chain combines TRBV27 with TRBJ2-7; no definite D call. The V end lost 5 bases, the J end lost 3 bases, and 14 bases lay between the germline ends. CDR1 and CDR2 from the germline V gene are MNHEY and SMNVEV (reference sequence). The CDR3 covers 14 residues. The CDR3: CASSPDPKLYEQYF. The CDR3 bases are TGTGCCAGCAGTCCCGACCCAAAACTCTACGAGCAGTACTTC.

J is TRBJ2-1 and V is TRBV6-5; 8 bases are shared with TRBD2. CDR1 MNHEY and CDR2 SVGAGI come from the germline V gene. CDR3 length: 15 amino acids. After removal of 5 bases from V and 4 bases from J, the junction contained 7 bases not matched to a gene. CDR3 amino acids: CASSQSLAAYNEQFF. In DNA, the CDR3 is TGTGCCAGCAGTCAATCACTAGCGGCTTACAATGAGCAGTTCTTC.

The J gene is TRBJ2-7, the V gene TRBV6-1; D unresolved. The CDR3 length is 11 residues. Trimming left V 6 bases short and J 4 bases short, with 7 bases between. CDR1 is MNHNS and CDR2 is SASEGT in the germline V gene. DNA of the CDR3: TGTGCCAGCAGGAAGGGTTACGAGCAGTACTTC. This encodes CASRKGYEQYF.

This clone was observed a few times. This chain uses TRBV28 with TRBJ2-7; TRBD2 matches 7 bases. V gave up 7 bases and J gave up 4 bases; unmatched junction bases: 4. CDR3 length equals 12 residues. The germline V gene has CDR1 MDHEN and CDR2 SYDVKM. CDR3 residues: CASKGGRYEQYF. DNA for the CDR3: TGTGCCAGCAAGGGCGGGAGATACGAGCAGTACTTC. Together with reference TRBV28 and TRBJ2-7, the CDR3 gives the full variable domain: DVKVTQSSRYLVKRTGEKVFLECVQDMDHENMFWYRQDPGLGLRLIYFSYDVKMKEKGDIPEGYSVSREKKERFSLILESASTNQTSMYLCASKGGRYEQYFGPGTRLTVT.

This chain links TRBV5-6 with TRBJ1-4, with a possible D match to TRBD1 (5 bases). Trimming removed 4 bases at V and 5 bases at J, with 12 bases between. Germline V gene data show CDR1 as SGHDT and CDR2 as YYEEEE. The CDR3 is 14 amino acids. This CDR3 is CASSPRQKNEKLFF. Written as DNA, the CDR3 is TGTGCCAGCAGCCCTCGACAGAAAAATGAAAAACTGTTTTTT.

CDR3 DNA: TGTGCCATCGCGCGGGGAAATAACTATGGCTACACCTTC. It specifies CAIARGNNYGYTF. This chain joins TRBV10-3 and TRBJ1-2; D unclear. CDR1 is ENHRY, CDR2 SYGVKD, per germline. The CDR3 extends over 13 amino acids. V lost 8 bases and J lost 1, with 11 bases in between.

With respect to this clone: This sample includes further DNA sequences coding for the same CDR3. The chain employs TRBV6-1 and TRBJ1-2; 8 bases agree with TRBD1. V shed 4 bases and J 4 bases; nucleotides not matched to a gene: 5. CDR3 length: 14 residues. Germline-derived CDR1 and CDR2 are MNHNS and SASEGT. CDR3 protein: CASSARGQGYGYTF. The CDR3 DNA follows: TGTGCCAGCAGTGCCAGGGGGCAGGGCTATGGCTACACCTTC.

The chain uses TRBV7-9 and TRBJ2-1, with 9 bases that match TRBD2. The trim removed 4 bases at V and 9 bases at J, leaving 13 bases unmatched. The CDR3 is 16 amino acids. Germline assignment: CDR1 SEHNR and CDR2 FQNEAQ (reference sequence). The CDR3 DNA reads as TGTGCCAGCAGCTCCTCAGGGGGACTAGCCGGTGGTGAGCAGTTCTTC. This codes for CASSSSGGLAGGEQFF.